The entry below gives a single T cell receptor (beta chain) sequence along with its context. This clonotype was counted ten times or more. The clone's antigen remains unknown. No much larger clone is present one base from it, and per-base qualities are unavailable. Amplification of TCR beta CDR3 regions was carried out from RNA transcripts. The first round of RT-PCR for the TCR CDR3 was performed with the HTBI primer set and the Qiagen OneStep RT-PCR kit. The libraries were constructed in a second round of multiplex PCR and then size-selected and purified. Libraries were sequenced paired-end with 100 bp reads on an Illumina HiSeq2000. Concerning the study's data processing: Raw data were processed with SOAPnuke, discarding reads with adapters, uncalled bases, mean Phred below 15, or no exact constant-primer or identifier match. High-quality paired reads were merged using COPE v1.2.5, and each unique nucleotide sequence was defined as a clonotype. MiTCR v1.1 was used to align the clonotypes against IMGT TRBV, TRBD and TRBJ reference segments. The analysis included only V-J combinations with a frequency above 0.0001, which together covered approximately 99% of the repertoires. The TCS score was defined as F50 (clonal expansion) divided by E x V (chaos), with BLOSUM62-based TCRdist calculated between CDR3 peptides within each V-J. Welch's t-statistics and random forest reduced roughly 530 V-J features to roughly 13, which were used in a naive Bayes classifier (R e1071). The raw public reads went through TCRdb reprocessing: fastp at Q25, MiXCR clone calling, in-frame beta chains kept. CDR3 protein sequences are deduplicated, and each keeps its most common genes and DNA. Here the V and J calls rest on TCRdb's processing, not on the authors' analysis. The sample table contains more than 550,000 distinct CDR3 sequences; only one count was recorded for around 20% of them. The ten largest clones add up to 16% of the sample.

The record originates from a study of T cells in Graves' hyperthyroidism and ophthalmopathy (dated by TCRdb to about 2019). The study in broad terms: Peripheral blood samples were taken at initial diagnosis, before any treatment was given. According to the paper, TCR Vbeta CDR3 sequencing was carried out on more than 120 peripheral blood samples, which came from fewer than 50 ophthalmopathy, fewer than 80 hyperthyroidism and around 17 progressor patients. TCR V-J signatures able to tell the groups apart were searched for in a discovery cohort of more than 90 patients, of whom over 40 had Graves' ophthalmopathy and 55 to 60 had stable Graves' hyperthyroidism. Whether ophthalmopathy could be predicted prospectively was tested in an independent validation cohort made up of 18 to 20 hyperthyroidism patients plus 17 patients who later progressed to ophthalmopathy. The roughly 90 discovery patients were divided at random into training and test sets in a 7:3 ratio. In addition, the study compared T-cell repertoires in thyroid tissue and in blood from roughly 6 Graves' hyperthyroidism patients. After sampling, hyperthyroidism patients received methimazole starting at 30 mg daily, and ophthalmopathy patients received high-dose intravenous methylprednisolone. Broader findings and caveats from the paper: In cross-validation, a model built on a 13 V-J signature told ophthalmopathy apart from stable hyperthyroidism with 85% to 90% sensitivity and 81% to 82% specificity, and in testing the same model reached 80%/75%. No statistical method was used to set the sample size in advance, and investigators knew the group allocation. During validation, the model predicted progression to ophthalmopathy a median of approximately 6 months ahead of onset, with almost 71% sensitivity and around 73% specificity. Blood samples also contained most of the expanded thyroid clonotypes (frequency above 0.001), which suggests that blood repertoires may reflect thyroid immune responses.

The CDR3, from cysteine to phenylalanine, totals 15 residues. Only the CDR3 DNA is retained, 45 bases long and in frame from the first base. CDR1 and CDR2 are drawn from the germline V gene (reference sequence): MNHEY, SMNVEV. The trim is 6 bases for V and 0 bases for J, with a gap of 12 bases between the germline ends. The hyperthyroidism patients were between 18 and 65 years old and newly diagnosed, with a disease duration of less than 2 months. Patients with uncontrolled infections, other autoimmune diseases, pregnancy or lactation were excluded. Diagnoses were based on clinical symptoms, serum thyroxine and TRAb, thyroid ultrasound and orbital computed tomography. Blood from progressor patients was collected at the time of first diagnosis with hyperthyroidism, before any ophthalmopathy symptoms had appeared. Ficoll-Paque density gradient centrifugation was used to isolate PBMCs from approximately 10 ml of fresh peripheral blood. Patients classed as progressors first received a Graves' hyperthyroidism diagnosis and then went on to develop ophthalmopathy during follow-up. Total RNA was extracted using Trizol reagent, and RNA quality was assessed on an Agilent 2100 Bioanalyzer.

Sequencing input: blood. Recombination joined TRBV27 with TRBJ2-1; a confident D gene designation cannot be given. This clonotype was sampled from a woman aged 45-59 years with Graves' hyperthyroidism that later progressed to Graves' ophthalmopathy. The sequenced DNA: TGTGCCAGCAGGGATCAGATTAGCTCCTACAATGAGCAGTTCTTC. This sequence encodes CASRDQISSYNEQFF.